Presented here are 24 T cell receptor beta chains from one specimen sequenced in a study of shared clonotypes between healthy human individuals. The repertoire was sequenced with immunoSEQ multiplex PCR; TCRdb's copy has only in-frame clones and lacks some. The sample includes under 2,000,000 clones, roughly 95% seen only once; the top ten take approximately 1%. The naive CD8 population came from CD45RO-negative cells selected for CCR7, without terminally differentiated effector memory CD45RA+ cells. Sequencing used naive CD8+ T cells sorted from blood. The receptors stem from a man in his late teens or twenties in good health.

This chain joins TRBV5-1 and TRBJ1-1; 7 nucleotides line up with TRBD1. This CDR3 has 16 residues. From germline, CDR1 is SGHRS and CDR2 YFSETQ. Trimming took 0 bases from V and 0 from J; bases not matched to a gene: 5. CDR3 coding DNA: TGCGCCAGCAGCTTGGGACAGGGTTTATTGAACACTGAAGCTTTCTTT. Its translation is CASSLGQGLLNTEAFF.

The chain combines TRBV5-1 with TRBJ2-1; TRBD2 might be the D (6 bases). Trimming removed 3 bases at V and 1 base at J, with 11 bases between. The length of the CDR3 is 15 residues. The germline gives CDR1 SGHRS, CDR2 YFSETQ. The CDR3 region has the DNA TGCGCCAGCAGCTCGGTGGGGGGTTCCTACAATGAGCAGTTCTTC. Translating it yields CASSSVGGSYNEQFF.

On this clone: Distinct nucleotide sequences in the sample also encode this CDR3. The chain is built from TRBV10-3 and TRBJ1-2, with a weak D call TRBD1 (5 bases). In germline, CDR1 is ENHRY, CDR2 SYGVKD. The CDR3 is 13 residues long. Trimming took off 0 bases at V and 7 bases at J, with 9 bases between the two ends. In DNA, the CDR3 is TGTGCCATCAGTGAGTCCGGAGGGGTTGGCTACACCTTC. Translation gives CAISESGGVGYTF.

The chain combines TRBV30 with TRBJ1-1; D possibly corresponds to TRBD1 (5 bases). V was cut by 5 bases and J by 5 bases, with 18 bases left in between. CDR3 length equals 14 residues. Germline assignment: CDR1 GTSNPN and CDR2 SVGIG (reference sequence). This CDR3 is CAWGEENRPTEAFF. DNA of the CDR3: TGTGCCTGGGGCGAAGAAAACAGGCCTACTGAAGCTTTCTTT.

This chain uses TRBV7-6 with TRBJ2-3; possibly TRBD1 for D (5 bases). V was clipped by 1 base and J by 4 bases, with 12 bases between them. The CDR3 consists of 15 residues. The V gene's germline CDR1 is SGHVS and CDR2 FNYEAQ. In DNA form, the CDR3 reads TGTGCCAGCAGCTTAGGGGGTCAGGGCTCAGATACGCAGTATTTT. Translated: CASSLGGQGSDTQYF.

V gene TRBV27 combines with J gene TRBJ1-1; TRBD1 is a possible D gene (5 bases). This CDR3 is 15 amino acids long. Deletions cut 5 bases from V and 5 bases from J, with 18 bases between. The germline CDR1 and CDR2 sequences are MNHEY and SMNVEV (reference sequence). CDR3: CASSQPGPRGTEAFF. The CDR3 DNA reads as TGTGCCAGCAGTCAGCCGGGCCCCCGGGGGACTGAAGCTTTCTTT.

V is TRBV6-5 and J is TRBJ2-7; D is perhaps TRBD1 (5 bases). Trimming removed 6 bases at V and 6 bases at J, with 12 bases between. The CDR3 has 12 amino acids. The germline gives CDR1 MNHEY, CDR2 SVGAGI. CDR3 DNA: TGTGCCAGCAGCGTAGACAGTTCCGAGCAGTACTTC. It yields the protein CASSVDSSEQYF.

Of note for this clone: Other DNA sequences in this sample translate to the same CDR3. The chain joins TRBV27 to TRBJ1-1; D might be TRBD1 (6 bases). The length of the CDR3 is 14 residues. Per the germline V gene, CDR1 is MNHEY and CDR2 is SMNVEV (reference sequence). The V and J ends lost 2 bases and 1 base respectively, with 8 bases between them. The CDR3 nucleotides are TGTGCCAGCAGTTTAGGACAGAGGAACACTGAAGCTTTCTTT. This sequence encodes CASSLGQRNTEAFF.

The chain joins TRBV29-1 to TRBJ2-7, with D perhaps matching TRBD2 (5 bases). The V and J ends lost 7 bases and 3 bases respectively, with 10 bases between them. This CDR3 is 11 amino acids long. CDR1 and CDR2 from the germline V gene are SQVTM and ANQGSEA. CDR3 sequence: CSGTLNYEQYF. In DNA form, the CDR3 reads TGCAGCGGGACTCTCAACTACGAGCAGTACTTC.

This chain links TRBV2 with TRBJ2-1; 9 bases line up with TRBD2. This CDR3 has 17 residues. After removal of 1 base from V and 8 bases from J, the junction contained 12 bases not matched to a gene. Per germline, CDR1 SNHLY and CDR2 FYNNEI. The CDR3 DNA reads TGTGCCAGCAGTGAAGGAATAGCGGGAGAGATTCTCCATGAGCAGTTCTTC. Protein product: CASSEGIAGEILHEQFF.

The rearrangement links TRBV4-1 to TRBJ2-7; weak D call: TRBD2 (5 bases). V lost 0 bases and J 6 bases, leaving 12 bases between the germline ends. This CDR3 comprises 14 residues. Per germline, CDR1 MGHRA and CDR2 YSYEKL. The CDR3 sequence is CASSQEGKGAEQYF. Written as DNA, the CDR3 is TGCGCCAGCAGCCAAGAAGGGAAGGGAGCCGAGCAGTACTTC.

This chain connects TRBV2 to TRBJ2-3, with TRBD2 identical over 7 bases. Germline V CDR1 and CDR2: SNHLY, FYNNEI. The CDR3 is 15 residues long. V gave up 6 bases and J gave up 0 bases; unmatched junction bases: 6. The CDR3 sequence: CASSLGRGSTDTQYF. DNA of the CDR3: TGTGCCAGCAGCCTTGGGCGGGGGAGCACAGATACGCAGTATTTT. The complete variable domain, with remaining parts taken from reference TRBV2 and TRBJ2-3, reads EPEVTQTPSHQVTQMGQEVILRCVPISNHLYFYWYRQILGQKVEFLVSFYNNEISEKSEIFDDQFSVERPDGSNFTLKIRSTKLEDSAMYFCASSLGRGSTDTQYFGPGTRLTVL.

The gene calls are TRBV7-9 and TRBJ2-2; D is unresolved. From germline, CDR1 is SEHNR and CDR2 FQNEAQ (reference sequence). With 2 bases removed from V and 7 bases from J, the gap between germline ends came to 14 bases. The CDR3 runs 15 residues. The CDR3 is CASSLTLQSVGELFF. CDR3 coding DNA: TGTGCCAGCAGCTTAACTCTTCAGAGCGTCGGGGAGCTGTTTTTT.

The gene calls are TRBV23-1 and TRBJ2-7; D is possibly TRBD1 (5 bases). TRBV23-1 is an ORF for which the function is uncertain. The V gene lost 7 bases and the J gene lost 6 bases, with 19 bases spanning the gap. The CDR3 consists of 14 residues. The CDR3 region is CASTQTGRASEQYF. DNA of the CDR3: TGCGCCAGCACCCAGACGGGCAGGGCGAGCGAGCAGTACTTC.

The V and J genes are TRBV27 and TRBJ1-1; weak D call: TRBD1 (5 bases). This CDR3 has 14 residues. Looked up from germline, CDR1 is MNHEY and CDR2 is SMNVEV (reference sequence). Trimming left V 4 bases short and J 1 base short, with 10 bases between. This chain's CDR3 is CASSSGQPNTEAFF. The CDR3 DNA is TGTGCCAGCAGTTCAGGACAACCGAACACTGAAGCTTTCTTT.

This clone occurred once. CDR3 sequence reads: CASRNSESYNEQFF. The CDR3 region has the DNA TGTGCCAGCAGAAATAGCGAGTCATACAATGAGCAGTTCTTC. This chain connects TRBV11-2 to TRBJ2-1, with a possible D match to TRBD2 (5 bases). Trimming left V 6 bases short and J 4 bases short, with 13 bases between. CDR3 length: 14 amino acids. CDR1 is SGHAT and CDR2 is FQNNGV in the germline V gene. Full variable domain (outside the CDR3, taken from reference TRBV11-2 and TRBJ2-1): EAGVAQSPRYKIIEKRQSVAFWCNPISGHATLYWYQQILGQGPKLLIQFQNNGVVDDSQLPKDRFSAERLKGVDSTLKIQPAKLEDSAVYLCASRNSESYNEQFFGPGTRLTVL.

The chain uses TRBV27 and TRBJ2-7; D could derive from TRBD1 or TRBD2 (5 bases each). Germline assignment: CDR1 MNHEY and CDR2 SMNVEV (reference sequence). CDR3 length: 14 residues. Trimming stripped 4 bases from V and 6 bases from J, with 16 bases between. In DNA form, the CDR3 reads TGTGCCAGCAGTTCAGGGACCCTCGGGCGCGAGCAGTACTTC. This translates into CASSSGTLGREQYF.

CDR3 nucleotide sequence: TGCGCCAGCAGTGACCCTGGGACAGGGGGTGCTAGCTCCTACAATGAGCAGTTCTTC. Translated, it gives CASSDPGTGGASSYNEQFF. The chain uses TRBV10-1 and TRBJ2-1, with TRBD1 matching over 11 bases. V dropped 3 bases and J dropped 0; count of bases not matched to a gene: 10. The CDR3 runs to 19 residues. Germline assignment: CDR1 WNHNN and CDR2 SYGVQD (reference sequence).

V gene TRBV6-5 combines with J gene TRBJ1-1, with 7 bases fitting TRBD1. Per the germline V gene, CDR1 is MNHEY and CDR2 is SVGAGI. The CDR3 has 14 residues. Unmatched junction bases numbered 11, after V lost 6 bases and J lost 7 bases. The CDR3 DNA sequence: TGTGCCAGCAGCCTACTCGACAGGGCCAATGAAGCTTTCTTT. This encodes CASSLLDRANEAFF.

This chain uses TRBV30 with TRBJ2-1; either TRBD1 or TRBD2 may supply D (5 bases each). Trimming removed 0 bases from V and 7 bases from J, with 13 bases in between. Germline V CDR1 and CDR2: GTSNPN, SVGIG (reference sequence). The CDR3 runs to 14 residues. The CDR3 spells CAWSVERGGNEQFF. CDR3 nucleotide sequence: TGTGCCTGGAGTGTAGAGAGGGGCGGAAATGAGCAGTTCTTC.

The chain links TRBV30 to TRBJ2-1, with D perhaps TRBD1 or TRBD2 (5 bases each). The CDR3 runs 13 residues. The V end was cut by 2 bases, the J end by 7 bases, with 12 bases between. Germline values: CDR1 GTSNPN, CDR2 SVGIG (reference sequence). CDR3 residues: CAWSSGPKNEQFF. CDR3 nucleotide sequence: TGTGCCTGGAGTTCGGGGCCGAAGAATGAGCAGTTCTTC.

The rearrangement links TRBV7-8 to TRBJ2-3; TRBD1 agrees at 7 bases. The J segment lost 4 bases and the V segment lost 6 bases, leaving 16 bases of the junction unmatched. CDR1 and CDR2 (germline): SGHVS, FQNEAQ. The CDR3 is made up of 17 amino acids. The CDR3 is CASSSDDIGGWADTQYF. The CDR3 DNA is TGTGCCAGCAGTTCCGACGACATAGGGGGCTGGGCAGATACGCAGTATTTT.

The gene calls are TRBV6-1 and TRBJ2-2; the match to TRBD1 covers 9 bases. Losses at the gene ends were 4 bases for V and 5 bases for J; bases not matched to a gene: 8. Germline CDR1 is MNHNS and CDR2 is SASEGT. The CDR3 covers 16 residues. This CDR3 is CASSGSGQGYTGELFF. The DNA of the CDR3 is TGTGCCAGCAGTGGGTCGGGACAGGGATATACCGGGGAGCTGTTTTTT.

V gene TRBV27 combines with J gene TRBJ1-6; D ambiguous. Trimming removed 4 bases from V and 8 bases from J, with 9 bases in between. Germline-derived CDR1 and CDR2 are MNHEY and SMNVEV (reference sequence). This CDR3 is 13 amino acids long. CDR3 residues: CASSWLRDSPLHF. The CDR3 nucleotides read TGTGCCAGCAGTTGGCTTCGGGATTCACCCCTCCACTTT.